The 32 T cell receptor beta chains given below trace back to one sample, sequenced in a study of T cells in Graves' hyperthyroidism and ophthalmopathy (dated by TCRdb to between 2017 and 2020). Libraries came from multiplex PCR. TCRdb names Illumina HiSeq 2000 as the instrument used. TCR beta CDR3 regions were amplified from RNA transcripts. The TCR CDR3 was subjected to a first round of RT-PCR using the HTBI primer set and the Qiagen OneStep RT-PCR kit. In TCRdb, the public reads were trimmed at Q25 with fastp and aligned with MiXCR, with productive beta chains retained. Rows with one shared CDR3 protein collapse into an entry with the most common genes and DNA. The sample table records fewer than 550,000 distinct CDR3 sequences; 15% to 17% of these occur just once. The ten biggest clones cover 12% to 15% of the sample. The sample was blood. These receptors all stem from a young woman with Graves' hyperthyroidism.

In its sample, this clonotype was seen many times. The chain has TRBV12-3 or TRBV12-4 and TRBJ1-5; 8 bases agree with TRBD1. The V segment lost 6 bases and the J segment 7 bases; nucleotides outside the gene matches: 11. CDR3 length: 15 residues. This CDR3 is CASSKGQGRRQPQHF. The CDR3 region has the DNA TGTGCCAGCAGCAAAGGACAGGGTAGGAGACAGCCCCAGCATTTT.

This clonotype has only a few counts. This chain uses TRBV5-8 with TRBJ2-1, with 16 bases fitting TRBD2. The CDR3 consists of 19 residues. CDR1 and CDR2 from the germline V gene are SGHTS and YDEGEE. After removal of 0 bases from V and 3 bases from J, the junction contained 6 bases not matched to a gene. In nucleotides, the CDR3 is TGTGCCAGCAGCTTGGTAGGGACTAGCGGGGGGGCCTACTACAATGAGCAGTTCTTC. It specifies CASSLVGTSGGAYYNEQFF.

In its sample, this clonotype was seen a few times. This chain links TRBV6-1 with TRBJ1-2; D call uncertain. The V and J ends lost 7 bases and 2 bases respectively, with 14 bases between them. Germline CDR1 is MNHNS and CDR2 is SASEGT. The CDR3 spans 14 residues. The CDR3 DNA reads as TGTGCCAGCATAAACCCATATGCAAACTATGGCTACACCTTC. This gives the protein CASINPYANYGYTF.

This clonotype came up many times. The chain combines TRBV5-1 with TRBJ1-1, with TRBD1 as a possible D gene (6 bases). This CDR3 has 17 residues. V gave up 1 base and J gave up 0 bases, with 16 bases separating them. The germline V gene encodes CDR1 SGHRS and CDR2 YFSETQ. CDR3 residues: CASSLNRAQYLNTEAFF. CDR3 in DNA: TGCGCCAGCAGCTTGAACAGGGCCCAATACCTGAACACTGAAGCTTTCTTT.

In its sample, this clonotype was seen many times. J is TRBJ2-7 and V is TRBV20-1, with TRBD1 matching 9 bases. The V segment lost 5 bases and the J segment 2 bases; nucleotides outside the gene matches: 7. Looked up from germline, CDR1 is DFQATT and CDR2 is SNEGSKA (reference sequence). The CDR3 length is 14 residues. This CDR3 is CSAVDRGDTYEQYF. The CDR3 DNA reads TGCAGTGCTGTGGACAGGGGAGATACCTACGAGCAGTACTTC.

There are a few counts of this clonotype. V and J are TRBV7-3 and TRBJ2-2; D is uncertain. Trimming removed 1 base from V and 5 bases from J, with 8 bases in between. Germline loops: CDR1 SGHTA, CDR2 FQGTGA. CDR3 length: 14 residues. The CDR3 sequence: CASSLNYRTGELFF. In DNA form, the CDR3 reads TGTGCCAGCAGCTTAAACTACCGGACCGGGGAGCTGTTTTTT.

The table lists this clonotype with a few counts. This chain links TRBV19 with TRBJ2-1; D not certain. V dropped 3 bases and J dropped 11 bases, with 14 bases sitting between them. This CDR3 has 13 residues. Germline-derived CDR1 and CDR2 are LNHDA and SQIVND (reference sequence). The CDR3 DNA sequence: TGTGCCAGTAGTATCGCCCCGGGCCGCCAGCAGTTCTTC. Amino acids: CASSIAPGRQQFF.

This clonotype appeared once. CDR3 residues: CASSYSHGKETQFF. The CDR3 DNA follows: TGTGCCAGCAGTTACTCGCACGGAAAAGAGACCCAGTTCTTC. V usage is TRBV6-2 or TRBV6-3 and J usage is TRBJ2-5; no clear D gene. The DNA end lines up better with TRBJ2-1; the J call may be wrong. Germline V CDR1 and CDR2: MNHEY, SVGEGT. This CDR3 is built from 14 residues.

This clonotype was detected a few times. This chain uses TRBV28 with TRBJ1-5; 8 bases are shared with TRBD1. V shed 1 base and J 5 bases; nucleotides not matched to a gene: 4. CDR1 is MDHEN and CDR2 is SYDVKM in the germline V gene. The CDR3 sequence is 15 residues long. The CDR3 sequence: CASSLSGQGYQPQHF. For the CDR3, the DNA is TGTGCCAGCAGTTTATCTGGACAGGGCTATCAGCCCCAGCATTTT.

The V gene is TRBV5-1, the J gene TRBJ2-3; D uncertain. This CDR3 spans 14 amino acids. Germline-derived CDR1 and CDR2 are SGHRS and YFSETQ. The V end lost 0 bases, the J end lost 6 bases, and 11 bases lay between the germline ends. CDR3 sequence (DNA): TGCGCCAGCAGCTTGGAGCCCGCCCGGGATACGCAGTATTTT. Translating gives CASSLEPARDTQYF.

This clonotype was seen at least ten times. This chain links TRBV3-1 with TRBJ2-5, with a tentative D call TRBD1 (6 bases). Trimming took off 1 base at V and 1 base at J, with 7 bases between the two ends. This CDR3 contains 14 residues. From germline, CDR1 is LGHDT and CDR2 YNNKEL (reference sequence). The CDR3 loop is CASSQADSQETQYF. The CDR3 nucleotides read TGTGCCAGCAGCCAAGCGGACAGCCAAGAGACCCAGTACTTC.

This CDR3 is CASSLVVSPSSYNSPLHF. DNA of the CDR3: TGTGCCAGCAGTTTAGTGGTCAGTCCGAGCTCCTATAATTCACCCCTCCACTTT. The rearrangement joins TRBV12-3 or TRBV12-4 to TRBJ1-6, with D unclear. V was clipped by 1 base and J by 0 bases, with 13 bases between them. CDR3 length equals 18 residues.

This clonotype has ten or more counts. J is TRBJ2-7 and V is TRBV6-2 or TRBV6-3; a weak D match, TRBD2 (7 bases). The ends were cut back, 7 bases at V and 4 bases at J, with 20 bases in the middle. The CDR3 runs to 15 residues. CDR1 MNHEY and CDR2 SVGEGT come from the germline V gene. The CDR3 region has the DNA TGTGCCAGCATCCCGGATGGGGGGGGCGCATACGAGCAGTACTTC. Its translation is CASIPDGGGAYEQYF.

This clonotype was found many times. This chain connects TRBV18 to TRBJ2-7; D is ambiguous. V shed 6 bases and J shed 2 bases, with 14 bases lying between them. Germline assignment: CDR1 KGHSH and CDR2 LQKENI. The length of the CDR3 is 14 residues. CDR3 sequence: CASSPEVKAYEQYF. The CDR3 coding sequence is TGTGCCAGCTCGCCTGAGGTGAAGGCCTACGAGCAGTACTTC.

V is TRBV12-3 or TRBV12-4 and J is TRBJ1-2, with D maybe TRBD1 (5 bases). The length of the CDR3 is 15 residues. V was cut by 7 bases and J by 0 bases, with 15 bases left in between. CDR3 coding DNA: TGTGCCAGCAAAGTAGGCGGCAGGGCTAACTATGGCTACACCTTC. Its protein is CASKVGGRANYGYTF.

Turning to this clonotype: This may be a read error: a much more frequent sequence differs by one nucleotide. V gene TRBV7-2 combines with J gene TRBJ1-6; D perhaps matches TRBD1 (5 bases). Per the germline V gene, CDR1 is SGHTA and CDR2 is FQGNSA. V was cut by 6 bases and J by 8 bases, with 17 bases left in between. This CDR3 region has 15 residues. The CDR3 protein is CASRARGRGDSPLHF. The DNA of the CDR3 is TGTGCCAGCAGAGCCCGGGGAAGGGGCGATTCACCCCTCCACTTT.

This clonotype was seen repeatedly, ten times or more. The gene calls are TRBV29-1 and TRBJ1-2, with 8 nucleotides matching TRBD1. With 4 bases clipped from V and 6 bases from J, the junction kept 10 bases outside the gene matches. Looked up from germline, CDR1 is SQVTM and CDR2 is ANQGSEA. The CDR3 has 14 residues. CDR3 sequence (DNA): TGCAGCGTTGCGCGCAGGGGGCCAATACATGGCTACACCTTC. This codes for CSVARRGPIHGYTF. Full variable domain (outside the CDR3, taken from reference TRBV29-1 and TRBJ1-2): SAVISQKPSRDICQRGTSLTIQCQVDSQVTMMFWYRQQPGQSLTLIATANQGSEATYESGFVIDKFPISRPNLTFSTLTVSNMSPEDSSIYLCSVARRGPIHGYTFGSGTRLTVV.

In its sample, this clonotype was seen many times. The chain couples TRBV28 to TRBJ2-7, with a tentative D call TRBD2 (5 bases). The CDR3 is 16 residues long. The germline V gene has CDR1 MDHEN and CDR2 SYDVKM. Trimming left V 3 bases short and J 0 bases short, with 15 bases between. CDR3 sequence reads: CASSFQTRGSSYEQYF. In DNA, the CDR3 is TGTGCCAGCAGTTTCCAAACTAGAGGGAGCTCCTACGAGCAGTACTTC.

In its sample, this clonotype was seen many times. The V gene is TRBV18, the J gene TRBJ1-4; D might be TRBD1 (5 bases). The ends were cut back, 8 bases at V and 0 bases at J, with 10 bases in the middle. The CDR3 loop spans 14 amino acids. The germline gives CDR1 KGHSH, CDR2 LQKENI. CDR3 amino acids: CASSPTATNEKLFF. CDR3 bases: TGTGCCAGCAGCCCGACAGCAACTAATGAAAAACTGTTTTTT. Looking up the rest from reference TRBV18 and TRBJ1-4 gives the full variable domain: NAGVMQNPRHLVRRRGQEARLRCSPMKGHSHVYWYRQLPEEGLKFMVYLQKENIIDESGMPKERFSAEFPKEGPSILRIQQVVRGDSAAYFCASSPTATNEKLFFGSGTQLSVL.

The table lists this clonotype with many counts. The rearrangement links TRBV24-1 to TRBJ1-2, with D perhaps TRBD1 (6 bases). This CDR3 has 14 amino acids. Germline V gene data show CDR1 as KGHDR and CDR2 as SFDVKD. The ends were cut back, 5 bases at V and 3 bases at J, with 12 bases in the middle. For the CDR3, the DNA is TGTGCCACCAGTGGCAGGGGATTACACTATGGCTACACCTTC. As protein: CATSGRGLHYGYTF.

The V gene is TRBV28, the J gene TRBJ2-3; D perhaps matches TRBD1 (5 bases). CDR1 and CDR2 from the germline V gene are MDHEN and SYDVKM. The CDR3 has 14 residues. Between the trimmed V and J ends, which lost 1 base and 4 bases, there was a span of 9 bases. The CDR3 sequence: CASSLYWGADTQYF. CDR3 bases: TGTGCCAGCAGTTTATATTGGGGCGCAGATACGCAGTATTTT.

This clonotype occurred a few times. The chain joins TRBV9 to TRBJ2-3; tentative D call: TRBD1 (6 bases). Per germline, CDR1 SGDLS and CDR2 YYNGEE. V lost 4 bases, J lost 6 bases, and 27 bases lay in between. This CDR3 region has 18 residues. CDR3 DNA sequence: TGTGCCAGCAGCTCCCCCCGAGGGGGTCCACCGCTGTCTGATACGCAGTATTTT. This codes for CASSSPRGGPPLSDTQYF. The complete variable domain, with remaining parts taken from reference TRBV9 and TRBJ2-3, reads DSGVTQTPKHLITATGQRVTLRCSPRSGDLSVYWYQQSLDQGLQFLIQYYNGEERAKGNILERFSAQQFPDLHSELNLSSLELGDSALYFCASSSPRGGPPLSDTQYFGPGTRLTVL.

This clonotype was counted many times. The V call is TRBV5-1, the J call TRBJ2-2, with no clear D. The V and J ends lost 0 bases and 1 base respectively, with 7 bases between them. The CDR3 consists of 15 residues. CDR1 is SGHRS, CDR2 YFSETQ, per germline. The CDR3 is CASSLVGKNTGELFF. The CDR3 DNA reads TGCGCCAGCAGCTTGGTTGGGAAGAACACCGGGGAGCTGTTTTTT. Filled out from reference TRBV5-1 and TRBJ2-2, the complete variable domain reads KAGVTQTPRYLIKTRGQQVTLSCSPISGHRSVSWYQQTPGQGLQFLFEYFSETQRNKGNFPGRFSGRQFSNSRSEMNVSTLELGDSALYLCASSLVGKNTGELFFGEGSRLTVL.

This chain links TRBV20-1 with TRBJ1-2; D gene uncertain. The CDR3 contains 9 residues. V was trimmed by 5 bases and J by 7 bases, leaving 5 bases between them. The V gene's germline CDR1 is DFQATT and CDR2 SNEGSKA (reference sequence). The CDR3 DNA reads TGCAGTGCTCCGGGTGGCTACACCTTC. This encodes CSAPGGYTF.

This clonotype was seen ten or more times. J is TRBJ2-1 and V is TRBV27; TRBD2 aligns across 12 bases. The V segment lost 2 bases and the J segment 8 bases; nucleotides outside the gene matches: 4. CDR3 size: 15 residues. CDR1 and CDR2 (germline): MNHEY, SMNVEV (reference sequence). CDR3 nucleotide sequence: TGTGCCAGCAGTTTACTAGCGGGGGGGCTTTATGAGCAGTTCTTC. Its translation: CASSLLAGGLYEQFF.

V and J are TRBV25-1 and TRBJ1-4, with D possibly matching TRBD1 (5 bases). CDR3 length equals 15 residues. In germline, CDR1 is MGHDK, CDR2 SYGVNS. V was pared by 1 base and J by 7 bases, with 13 bases between. This CDR3 reads CASSEFQGFSEKLFF. For the CDR3, the DNA is TGTGCCAGCAGTGAATTTCAGGGTTTTAGTGAAAAACTGTTTTTT.

The chain combines TRBV28 with TRBJ1-2, with no clear D. V was pared by 0 bases and J by 0 bases, with 11 bases between. The CDR3 loop spans 16 amino acids. Germline V gives CDR1 MDHEN, CDR2 SYDVKM. The CDR3 loop is CASSLWSQISNYGYTF. The CDR3 DNA sequence: TGTGCCAGCAGTTTATGGTCGCAGATCTCTAACTATGGCTACACCTTC.

This clonotype was counted only a few times. The genes are TRBV20-1 and TRBJ2-5; D not resolved. The CDR3 spans 12 residues. V gave up 6 bases and J gave up 4 bases, with 12 bases separating them. From germline, CDR1 is DFQATT and CDR2 SNEGSKA (reference sequence). In nucleotides, the CDR3 is TGCAGTGCAAGCGACACTCTAGAGACCCAGTACTTC. It is translated as CSASDTLETQYF.

The chain carries TRBV7-9 and TRBJ1-3; D may be TRBD1 (5 bases). This CDR3 region has 17 residues. Germline CDR1 and CDR2: SEHNR and FQNEAQ (reference sequence). Trimming took 5 bases from V and 0 from J, leaving 17 bases between them. The CDR3 coding sequence is TGTGCCAGCAGCCCGATGGGGGGATTCGACTCTGGAAACACCATATATTTT. Protein product: CASSPMGGFDSGNTIYF.

This clonotype was seen ten or more times. The chain recombines TRBV11-2 with TRBJ2-2; TRBD1 agrees at 8 bases. The germline CDR1 and CDR2 sequences are SGHAT and FQNNGV. The CDR3 is 18 amino acids. With V trimmed by 4 bases and J by 9 bases, 19 bases remained unmatched. CDR3 region: CASSYTLTRTGFSRELFF. The CDR3 DNA sequence: TGTGCCAGCAGCTATACCTTGACCAGGACAGGGTTTAGCAGGGAGCTGTTTTTT.

This clonotype was seen more than once but under ten times. The chain combines TRBV29-1 with TRBJ1-1; tentative D call: TRBD1 (6 bases). The CDR3 is 14 amino acids. Trimming left V 6 bases short and J 1 base short, with 15 bases between. The V gene's germline CDR1 is SQVTM and CDR2 ANQGSEA. The CDR3 protein is CSVAPRGPNTEAFF. CDR3 in DNA: TGCAGCGTCGCCCCCAGGGGTCCGAACACTGAAGCTTTCTTT.

This clonotype was seen only a few times. V is TRBV12-3 or TRBV12-4 and J is TRBJ2-7; 12 bases match TRBD1. The CDR3 length is 17 residues. V lost 3 bases, J lost 3 bases, and 9 bases stayed unmatched. The CDR3 DNA reads TGTGCCAGCAGTTTCGGGACAGGGGGCGCCAAGGACTACGAGCAGTACTTC. It yields the protein CASSFGTGGAKDYEQYF.